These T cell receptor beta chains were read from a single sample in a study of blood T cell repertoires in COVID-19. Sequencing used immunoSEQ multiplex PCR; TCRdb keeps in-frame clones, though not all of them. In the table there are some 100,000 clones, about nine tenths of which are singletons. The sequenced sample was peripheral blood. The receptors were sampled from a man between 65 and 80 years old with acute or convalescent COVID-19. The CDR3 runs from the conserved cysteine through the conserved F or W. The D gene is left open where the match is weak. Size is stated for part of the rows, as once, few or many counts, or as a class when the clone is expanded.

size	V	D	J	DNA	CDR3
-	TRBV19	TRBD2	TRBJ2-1	TGTGCCAGTAGTATAGGACTAGCGATCTACAATGAGCAGTTCTTC	CASSIGLAIYNEQFF
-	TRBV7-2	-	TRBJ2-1	TGTGCCAGCAGCTCCTTATACAATGAGCAGTTCTTC	CASSSLYNEQFF
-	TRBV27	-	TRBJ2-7	TGTGCCAGCAGTTTAACAGGTCACGAGCAGTACTTC	CASSLTGHEQYF
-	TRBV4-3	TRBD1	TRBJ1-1	TGCGCCAGCAGCCACACGGACAGGGGGATAGCTTTCTTT	CASSHTDRGIAFF
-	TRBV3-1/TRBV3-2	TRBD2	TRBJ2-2	TGTGCCAGCAGCCAAGTAGCGGGGGGCTATCTGTTTTTT	CASSQVAGGYLFF
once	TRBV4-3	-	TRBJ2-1	TGCGCCAGCAGCCAAGAGGTCGGGGGGCGGAATTGGGAGCAGTTCTTC	CASSQEVGGRNWEQFF
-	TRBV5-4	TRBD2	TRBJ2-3	TGTGCCACCCCGGGGCTAGCGGGGGCCACAGATACGCAGTATTTT	CATPGLAGATDTQYF
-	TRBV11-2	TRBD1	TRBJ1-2	TGTGCCAGCAGCTTAGCTGGACAGGAGGTTAACTATGGCTACACCTTC	CASSLAGQEVNYGYTF
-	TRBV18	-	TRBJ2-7	TGTGCCAGCTCACCACGAAGAGAGACCTACGAGCAGTACTTC	CASSPRRETYEQYF
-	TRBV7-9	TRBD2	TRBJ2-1	TGTGCCAGCAGCCCAGGGACTAGCGTCTCACCTAGCTCCTACAATGAGCAGTTCTTC	CASSPGTSVSPSSYNEQFF
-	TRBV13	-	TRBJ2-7	TGTGCCAGCAGCCCCCGTCTCACAGGGCACGAGCAGTACTTC	CASSPRLTGHEQYF
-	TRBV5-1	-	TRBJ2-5	TGCGCCAGCAGCCAGGCACTGTACCAAGAGACCCAGTACTTC	CASSQALYQETQYF
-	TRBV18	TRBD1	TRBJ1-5	TGTGCCAGCTCCCCAGACAGGGCCAATCAGCCCCAGCATTTT	CASSPDRANQPQHF
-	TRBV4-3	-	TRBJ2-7	TGCGCCAGCAGCCAAGATAAGTCAGGAGGCCATTCCTACGAGCAGTACTTC	CASSQDKSGGHSYEQYF
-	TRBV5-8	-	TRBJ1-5	TGTGCCAGCAGCCTGTCTAGGTTCAGCTTGAATCAGCCCCAGCATTTT	CASSLSRFSLNQPQHF
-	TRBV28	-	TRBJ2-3	TGTGCCAGCAGTTTAGCGTTCCCCACAGATACGCAGTATTTT	CASSLAFPTDTQYF
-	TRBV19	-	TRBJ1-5	TGTGCCAGTAGTATCTGGCAGGTTAGCAATCAGCCCCAGCATTTT	CASSIWQVSNQPQHF
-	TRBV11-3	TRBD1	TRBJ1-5	TGTGCCAGCAGCTCAGGACAGGGGGACGCATACCAGCATTTT	CASSSGQGDAYQHF
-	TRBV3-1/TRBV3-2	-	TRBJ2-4	TGTGCCAGCAGCCAAGATCAGGGGTTGAACATTCAGTACTTC	CASSQDQGLNIQYF
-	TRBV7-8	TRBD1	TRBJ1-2	TGTGCCAGCAGCTTACAGGGGGCCTATGGCTACACCTTC	CASSLQGAYGYTF
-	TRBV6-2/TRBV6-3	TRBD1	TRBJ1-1	TGTGCCAGCAGTTATGAATTGGGGACAGGGGATTTGGGCACTGAAGCTTTCTTT	CASSYELGTGDLGTEAFF
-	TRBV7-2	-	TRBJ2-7	TGTGCCAGCAGCCCCAACTTGGGAGGCTACGAGCAGTACTTC	CASSPNLGGYEQYF
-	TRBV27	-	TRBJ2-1	TGTGCCAGCAGTCCCCTCTGGCCCCGGGGTAAGTTCTTC	CASSPLWPRGKFF
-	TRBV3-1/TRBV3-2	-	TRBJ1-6	TGTGCCAGCACAAGACGGGTCGACAATTCACCCCTCCACTTT	CASTRRVDNSPLHF
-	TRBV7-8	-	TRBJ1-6	TGTGCCAGCAGCCCTGGTGACAGCCGTAATTCACCCCTCCACTTT	CASSPGDSRNSPLHF
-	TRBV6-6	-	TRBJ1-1	TGTGCCAGCAGTTACTTGTGGGAGGGTGAAGCTTTCTTT	CASSYLWEGEAFF
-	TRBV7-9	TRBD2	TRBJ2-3	TGTGCCAGCAGCTTAACTAGCGTTGATACGCAGTATTTT	CASSLTSVDTQYF
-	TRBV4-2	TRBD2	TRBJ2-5	TGTGCCAGCAGCCAAGTGGGGGGGGTTGAGACCCAGTACTTC	CASSQVGGVETQYF
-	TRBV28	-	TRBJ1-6	TGTGCCAGCAGTTTATTCGCGGCCGGTAATTCACCCCTCCACTTT	CASSLFAAGNSPLHF
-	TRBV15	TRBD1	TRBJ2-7	TGTGCCACCAGCAGAGCCGGGACAGGGGGCCACGAGCAGTACTTC	CATSRAGTGGHEQYF
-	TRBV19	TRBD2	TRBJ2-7	TGTGCCAGTAGTATTTGGCCCGGGACTAAGCTCGAGCAGTACTTC	CASSIWPGTKLEQYF
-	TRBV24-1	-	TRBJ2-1	TGTGCCAAGTTGCAGGGCAATGAGCAGTTCTTC	CAKLQGNEQFF
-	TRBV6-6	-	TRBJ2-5	TGTGCCAGCAGGAACGAGGGTAGTACTCAGACCCAGTACTTC	CASRNEGSTQTQYF
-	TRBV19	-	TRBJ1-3	TGTGCCAGTAGTATAACACGGGGGACCTCTGGAAACACCATATATTTT	CASSITRGTSGNTIYF
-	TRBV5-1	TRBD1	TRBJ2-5	TGCGCCAGCGCGCTCGGGACAGGGGTGTATGAGACCCAGTACTTC	CASALGTGVYETQYF
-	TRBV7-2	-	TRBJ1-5	TGTGCCAGCAGCTTAGTGGGGGGGGGCGAGGGCAATCAGCCCCAGCATTTT	CASSLVGGGEGNQPQHF
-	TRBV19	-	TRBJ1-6	TGTGCCAGTAATCAGGGTTCGGGTTCACCCCTCCACTTT	CASNQGSGSPLHF
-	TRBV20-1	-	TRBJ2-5	TGCAGTGCTAGTCTCCTTCCTACAGGGAGGGCAGAGACCCAGTACTTC	CSASLLPTGRAETQYF
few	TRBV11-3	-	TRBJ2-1	TGTGCCAGCAGCTTCGCAGAGGGTGAGCAGTTCTTC	CASSFAEGEQFF
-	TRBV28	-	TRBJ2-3	TGTGCCAGCAGTTACCCCCTCGACAGAGATACGCAGTATTTT	CASSYPLDRDTQYF
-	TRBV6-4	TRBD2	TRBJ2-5	TGTGCCAGCAGTGCCGGGGCGGGGGGCAAAGAGACCCAGTACTTC	CASSAGAGGKETQYF
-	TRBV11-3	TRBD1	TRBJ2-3	TGTGCCAGCAGCTTAGGGGACAGGGGTAAACCCACAGATACGCAGTATTTT	CASSLGDRGKPTDTQYF
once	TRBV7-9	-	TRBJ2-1	TGTGCCAGCAGGTCGCCTTCTAGCTCCTACAATGAGCAGTTCTTC	CASRSPSSSYNEQFF
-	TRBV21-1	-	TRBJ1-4	TGTGCCAGCAGCAAAAACAGGGTGAGAAATGAAAAACTGTTTTTT	CASSKNRVRNEKLFF
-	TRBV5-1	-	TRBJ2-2	TGCGCCAGCAGCCCCGCGGGACTGGCGAACACCGGGGAGCTGTTTTTT	CASSPAGLANTGELFF